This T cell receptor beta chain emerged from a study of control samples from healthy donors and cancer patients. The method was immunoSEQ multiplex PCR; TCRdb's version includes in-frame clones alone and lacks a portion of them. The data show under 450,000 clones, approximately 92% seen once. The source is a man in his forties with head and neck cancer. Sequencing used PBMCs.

CDR3 DNA sequence: TGTGCCAGCAGCTTAGTCGGGTCCACTAATGAAAAACTGTTTTTT. It is translated as CASSLVGSTNEKLFF. The J gene is TRBJ1-4, the V gene TRBV7-2, with D unclear. CDR1 and CDR2 from the germline V gene are SGHTA and FQGNSA. The length of the CDR3 is 15 residues. The V end lost 1 base, the J end lost 2 bases, and 8 bases lay between the germline ends.